What follows is one T cell receptor beta chain and its context. Participants came from some 23 US areas, aged roughly 18 to 95 years. Within 2 weeks before study entry, exposed participants met a COVID-19 case. The CDR3 extends over 12 amino acids. The V gene end was trimmed by 6 bases and the J gene end by 4 bases; junction bases not matched to a gene: 2. The germline gives CDR1 KGHSH, CDR2 LQKENI. The sample originates from a study of blood T cell repertoires in COVID-19. Sequenced by immunoSEQ multiplex PCR; TCRdb stores in-frame clones only, minus some. The sample has a few hundred thousand clones; over 85% are singletons.

The sample consisted of PBMCs or T cells enriched from blood (not recorded which). This chain connects TRBV18 to TRBJ2-7, with 8 bases aligning to TRBD2. This receptor was identified in a woman in her 50s who had been exposed to COVID-19. The CDR3 protein is CASSLAGYEQYF. The DNA of the CDR3 is TGTGCCAGCTCGCTAGCGGGTTACGAGCAGTACTTC.